These 10 T cell receptor beta chains were sequenced from one sample in a study of vaccination and CD4 T cells after COVID-19. The Oncomine TCR Beta short-read assay was what sequenced the DNA obtained from cultured CD4+ T cells. Each CDR3 protein is one row after TCRdb ran MiXCR on the PCR reads. The table includes about 16,000 distinct CDR3 sequences, over 35% detected once. Noted time point: late sampling 161 to 241 days after vaccination in a few convalescent patients. Described treatment: roughly ten-day PBMC culture with coronavirus spike peptide pools or control peptides (ViraFEST assay). The antigens for these receptors are not known. The source material was CD4+ T cells from blood, cultured in vitro, sampled about 7 months after SARS-CoV-2 vaccination. Receptors originate from a human donor who had recovered from COVID-19.

This chain's CDR3 is CASSLVRLAGYRLLLHNEQFF. The CDR3 DNA reads as TGTGCCAGCAGCTTAGTCCGACTAGCGGGATATCGACTACTGCTACACAATGAGCAGTTCTTC. The chain combines TRBV7-2 with TRBJ2-1, with 11 bases matching TRBD2. V trimming: 1 base; J trimming: 5 bases; junction bases outside the gene matches: 19. This CDR3 contains 21 residues. From germline, CDR1 is SGHTA and CDR2 FQGNSA.

V is TRBV7-9 and J is TRBJ2-7; perhaps D is TRBD1 or TRBD2 (5 bases each). The DNA end favors TRBJ2-5, so the J call may be wrong. The CDR3 runs to 14 residues. Germline CDR1 reads SEHNR; CDR2 reads FQNEAQ (reference sequence). The CDR3 region is CASSLVGGIETQYF. The CDR3 nucleotides read TGTGCCAGCAGCTTAGTTGGGGGTATTGAGACCCAGTACTTC.

This clonotype is deemed medium-sized. CDR3 amino acids: CSARVPGQGRQPQHF. The CDR3 DNA sequence: TGCAGTGCTAGAGTTCCAGGACAGGGAAGGCAGCCCCAGCATTTT. The chain employs TRBV20-1 and TRBJ1-5, with 8 nucleotides matching TRBD1. The CDR3 is 15 residues long. The V gene's germline CDR1 is DFQATT and CDR2 SNEGSKA (reference sequence). With 1 base clipped from V and 7 bases from J, the junction kept 9 bases outside the gene matches.

The rearrangement links TRBV6-1 to TRBJ1-6; D uncertain. The ends were cut back, 8 bases at V and 9 bases at J, with 17 bases in the middle. This CDR3 is built from 14 residues. Germline assignment: CDR1 MNHNS and CDR2 SASEGT. The CDR3 DNA follows: TGTGCCAGCGGTAGGACGGTCAAGGGTTCACCCCTCCACTTT. Encoded protein: CASGRTVKGSPLHF.

This clonotype has only one observation. V usage is TRBV7-4 and J usage is TRBJ2-3; possibly TRBD2 for D (5 bases). The V end was cut by 3 bases, the J end by 6 bases, with 10 bases between. The germline CDR1 and CDR2 sequences are SGHVT and SQSDAQ. This CDR3 contains 13 residues. The CDR3 DNA sequence: TGTGCCAGCAGCTTCGCGGGTTATGATACGCAGTATTTT. This translates into CASSFAGYDTQYF. The full variable domain, rest sourced from reference TRBV7-4 and TRBJ2-3, is GAGVSQSPRYKVAKRGRDVALRCDSISGHVTLYWYRQTLGQGSEVLTYSQSDAQRDKSGRPSGRFSAERPERSVSTLKIQRTEQGDSAVYLCASSFAGYDTQYFGPGTRLTVL.

This clonotype was picked up a small number of times. This sequence joins TRBV2 and TRBJ1-1; 7 nucleotides match TRBD1. Germline CDR1 reads SNHLY; CDR2 reads FYNNEI. The CDR3 length is 16 residues. V shed 2 bases and J 1 base; nucleotides not matched to a gene: 7. The CDR3 nucleotides read TGTGCCAGCAGTGAACTCAGGGGGGCACAGAACACTGAAGCTTTCTTT. Encoded protein: CASSELRGAQNTEAFF.

The gene calls are TRBV7-2 and TRBJ2-1; 8 bases are shared with TRBD2. V lost 5 bases and J lost 7; bases outside the gene matches: 13. The CDR3 is made up of 16 amino acids. The germline V gene encodes CDR1 SGHTA and CDR2 FQGNSA. DNA for the CDR3: TGTGCCAGCAGCCCGTTCGGCAGCGGGAGTCGGAATGAGCAGTTCTTC. Protein product: CASSPFGSGSRNEQFF.

This clonotype was counted a few times. V gene TRBV20-1 combines with J gene TRBJ1-2; TRBD1 agrees at 8 bases. The V and J ends lost 6 bases and 4 bases, in that order; junction bases with no gene match: 7. The germline gives CDR1 DFQATT, CDR2 SNEGSKA (reference sequence). This CDR3 is built from 13 residues. The DNA of the CDR3 is TGCAGTGCCATGACAGGGGACTTCTATGGCTACACCTTC. This sequence encodes CSAMTGDFYGYTF.

This clonotype was seen only a few times. The CDR3 spells CASSSSWDTNSPLHF. The CDR3 coding sequence is TGTGCCAGCAGCTCTAGTTGGGACACAAATTCACCCCTCCACTTT. The V gene is TRBV11-2, the J gene TRBJ1-6; possibly TRBD1 for D (6 bases). The CDR3 has 15 residues. Germline V CDR1 and CDR2: SGHAT, FQNNGV. V shed 4 bases and J shed 7 bases, with 14 bases lying between them.

The rearrangement uses TRBV20-1 and TRBJ1-1; 10 bases match TRBD1. Germline trimming cut 0 bases from V and 11 bases from J; bases unmatched to any gene: 15. Germline V lookup: CDR1 DFQATT, CDR2 SNEGSKA (reference sequence). CDR3 size: 16 residues. CDR3 amino acids: CSARDPRTGGFGVAFF. In DNA form, the CDR3 reads TGCAGTGCTAGAGATCCTAGGACAGGGGGGTTTGGGGTGGCTTTCTTT.